This T cell receptor (beta chain) came from a study of blood T cells in healthy people across ages. A J-beta primer mix and a sample-barcoded 5' primer were used in a second PCR of about 6 to 12 cycles. MiXCR was run by TCRdb on the 5' RACE reads, yielding one entry per CDR3 protein. The sample records around 700,000 distinct CDR3 sequences, around 25% being singletons. The germline gives CDR1 MDHEN, CDR2 SYDVKM. The CDR3 extends over 14 amino acids. Between the trimmed V and J ends, which lost 3 bases and 9 bases, there was a span of 15 bases. This clonotype was seen a few times. The target antigen is unknown. Study conclusions and caveats: Strong correlation existed between TCR beta diversity and naive T cell percentage.

This sample also belongs to another study, concerning T cells of mothers and their children. According to that study: Overlap measured in related mother-child pairs was slightly, non-significantly higher than in unrelated pairs. Persisting microchimeric T cell clones went undetected.

This chain links TRBV28 with TRBJ2-4, with D possibly TRBD1 on 5 matching bases. Sequenced input: blood. This clonotype originated in a boy aged 10-17 years in good health. CDR3 nucleotides: TGTGCCAGCAGTTTCCGACCGACAGACCCCATTCAGTACTTC. Protein: CASSFRPTDPIQYF.